This is a list of T cell receptor beta chains from one sample in a study of T cell responses to AZD1222 COVID-19 vaccine. Libraries were prepared by immunoSEQ multiplex PCR; TCRdb keeps only in-frame clonotypes and omits some of them. This repertoire shows 180,000 or so clones, more than 80% found once; its top ten account for approximately 4.2%. The material was peripheral blood, obtained 28 days after the second dose of the MenACWY control vaccine. These receptors all come from an adult who received the MenACWY meningococcal vaccine as a control. Each CDR3 is given with its conserved first and last residue. The D gene is left open where the match is weak. Rows give clone size only sometimes, using once, few, many, or a class for an expanded clone.

cdr3_aa	cdr3_nt	d_call	clone_size	v_call	cdr3_length	j_call
CATQPGTSGPNEQFF	TGTGCCACTCAGCCCGGGACTAGCGGACCCAATGAGCAGTTCTTC	TRBD2	NA	TRBV24-1	15	TRBJ2-1
CAISESTGTNEKLFF	TGTGCCATCAGTGAGTCGACAGGGACTAATGAAAAACTGTTTTTT	TRBD1	NA	TRBV10-3	15	TRBJ1-4
CASSRLVDRTYSNQPQHF	TGTGCCAGCAGCCGCCTTGTGGACAGAACATATAGCAATCAGCCCCAGCATTTT	NA	NA	TRBV5-8	18	TRBJ1-5
CASSDSGEATEAFF	TGTGCCAGCAGTGACTCAGGGGAGGCCACTGAAGCTTTCTTT	NA	NA	TRBV25-1	14	TRBJ1-1
CASGVDRGGNSPLHF	TGTGCCAGCGGAGTGGACAGGGGAGGGAATTCACCCCTCCACTTT	TRBD1	once	TRBV25-1	15	TRBJ1-6
CASSQMNRARGNEQFF	TGTGCCAGTAGCCAGATGAACAGGGCGCGGGGCAATGAGCAGTTCTTC	NA	NA	TRBV19	16	TRBJ2-1
CASRILAGGQETQYF	TGTGCCAGTAGGATACTAGCGGGAGGGCAGGAGACCCAGTACTTC	TRBD2	NA	TRBV19	15	TRBJ2-5
CSVWGLAGGRVGYEQYF	TGCAGCGTTTGGGGGCTAGCGGGAGGAAGGGTCGGCTACGAGCAGTACTTC	TRBD2	NA	TRBV29-1	17	TRBJ2-7
CASSFERQPQHF	TGTGCCAGCAGTTTTGAGCGGCAGCCCCAGCATTTT	NA	NA	TRBV12-3/TRBV12-4	12	TRBJ1-5
CASSVTGLNTEAFF	TGTGCCAGTAGTGTTACAGGGCTGAACACTGAAGCTTTCTTT	NA	NA	TRBV19	14	TRBJ1-1
CASIMSGPGGGYTF	TGTGCCAGCATCATGTCGGGACCTGGAGGTGGCTACACCTTC	NA	NA	TRBV3-1/TRBV3-2	14	TRBJ1-2
CASSQDTTPRLTGNTIYF	TGCGCCAGCAGCCAAGATACCACCCCACGGCTGACTGGAAACACCATATATTTT	NA	NA	TRBV4-3	18	TRBJ1-3
CASSRDDTQYF	TGTGCCAGCAGTCGGGATGATACGCAGTATTTT	NA	NA	TRBV6-5	11	TRBJ2-3
CASSSPQDVLTF	TGTGCCAGCAGCTCCCCTCAGGACGTCCTGACTTTC	NA	NA	TRBV7-9	12	TRBJ2-6
CATSTGQERNTEAFF	TGTGCCACCAGCACTGGACAGGAGCGGAACACTGAAGCTTTCTTT	TRBD1	once	TRBV15	15	TRBJ1-1
CASSLWAERTSPLHF	TGTGCCAGCAGCTTATGGGCAGAAAGGACTTCACCCCTCCACTTT	NA	NA	TRBV7-2	15	TRBJ1-6
CASSIGRGSFEQYF	TGTGCCAGTAGTATCGGTCGTGGCAGTTTCGAGCAGTACTTC	NA	NA	TRBV19	14	TRBJ2-7
CSVLDSGQGWSYEQYF	TGCAGCGTCCTAGATTCGGGACAGGGATGGTCCTACGAGCAGTACTTC	TRBD1	NA	TRBV29-1	16	TRBJ2-7
CASRPPGDGEQYF	TGTGCCAGCAGGCCTCCTGGGGACGGAGAGCAGTACTTC	NA	NA	TRBV7-8	13	TRBJ2-7
CATSDLGRKQVTEGTGELFF	TGTGCCACCAGTGATTTAGGCCGGAAACAAGTAACCGAGGGTACCGGGGAGCTGTTTTTT	NA	NA	TRBV24-1	20	TRBJ2-2
CASSDRVSGRFGSYNEQFF	TGCGCCAGCAGTGATCGGGTTAGCGGGAGGTTTGGCTCCTACAATGAGCAGTTCTTC	TRBD2	NA	TRBV10-1	19	TRBJ2-1
CASSTSQGPHNQPQHF	TGTGCCAGCAGCACCTCTCAGGGGCCTCACAATCAGCCCCAGCATTTT	NA	NA	TRBV5-6	16	TRBJ1-5
CASSVGGVGTDTQYF	TGTGCCAGCAGCGTAGGGGGGGTTGGGACAGATACGCAGTATTTT	NA	once	TRBV9	15	TRBJ2-3
CASSLADHTDTQYF	TGTGCCAGCAGCCTGGCGGACCACACAGATACGCAGTATTTT	NA	once	TRBV3-1/TRBV3-2	14	TRBJ2-3
CASSQDRNSGGTDTQYF	TGCGCCAGCAGCCAAGATCGAAATAGCGGGGGGACAGATACGCAGTATTTT	TRBD2	NA	TRBV4-3	17	TRBJ2-3
CASSLEGQPQHF	TGTGCCAGCAGCTTAGAGGGCCAGCCCCAGCATTTT	NA	NA	TRBV7-9	12	TRBJ1-5
CAISLTGRETQYF	TGTGCCATCAGTCTGACAGGTAGAGAGACCCAGTACTTC	NA	NA	TRBV10-3	13	TRBJ2-5
CASSSGFQGYTF	TGTGCCAGCAGTTCGGGATTTCAAGGCTACACCTTC	NA	NA	TRBV12-3/TRBV12-4	12	TRBJ1-2
CASSLNPASIGELFF	TGTGCCAGTAGTCTAAATCCAGCTTCTATCGGGGAGCTGTTTTTT	NA	NA	TRBV19	15	TRBJ2-2
CASGTGGKTQYF	TGTGCCAGCGGAACTGGAGGGAAGACCCAGTACTTC	NA	NA	TRBV3-1/TRBV3-2	12	TRBJ2-5
CASAGLAGGSYYNEQFF	TGTGCCAGTGCGGGACTAGCGGGAGGGTCATACTACAATGAGCAGTTCTTC	TRBD2	NA	TRBV19	17	TRBJ2-1
CATGGWSYNEQFF	TGTGCCACCGGGGGTTGGTCCTACAATGAGCAGTTCTTC	NA	NA	TRBV24-1	13	TRBJ2-1
CASTAGRHNEQFF	TGTGCCAGCACGGCCGGACGACACAATGAGCAGTTCTTC	NA	NA	TRBV7-2	13	TRBJ2-1
CASSLSSANEKLFF	TGTGCCAGCAGTTTATCCTCGGCTAATGAAAAACTGTTTTTT	NA	NA	TRBV27	14	TRBJ1-4
CASSRGQLNTEAFF	TGCGCCAGCAGCAGAGGACAGCTGAACACTGAAGCTTTCTTT	NA	NA	TRBV5-1	14	TRBJ1-1
CASFYGQGTYGYTF	TGTGCCAGTTTTTATGGACAGGGGACCTATGGCTACACCTTC	TRBD1	NA	TRBV28	14	TRBJ1-2
CASSNRDRGHEQYF	TGTGCCAGCAGCAACCGGGACAGGGGGCATGAGCAGTACTTC	TRBD1	NA	TRBV7-6	14	TRBJ2-7
CASSWTGTGTDTQYF	TGTGCCAGTAGTTGGACCGGGACGGGCACAGATACGCAGTATTTT	NA	once	TRBV19	15	TRBJ2-3
CASSPGSGSNQPQHF	TGTGCCAGCAGCCCCGGTTCTGGGAGCAATCAGCCCCAGCATTTT	NA	NA	TRBV3-1/TRBV3-2	15	TRBJ1-5
CASSDTGDISYEQYF	TGTGCCAGCAGCGATACAGGGGACATTTCCTACGAGCAGTACTTC	TRBD1	NA	TRBV11-3	15	TRBJ2-7
CASSQDRGTSGNTDTQYF	TGCGCCAGCAGCCAAGATAGGGGGACTAGCGGGAACACAGATACGCAGTATTTT	TRBD2	NA	TRBV4-3	18	TRBJ2-3
CASSERGVGTQYF	TGTGCCAGCAGTGAGAGGGGCGTGGGGACCCAGTACTTC	NA	once	TRBV2	13	TRBJ2-5
CASSYRQTYWVETQYF	TGTGCCAGCAGCTACAGACAGACCTATTGGGTAGAGACCCAGTACTTC	NA	NA	TRBV5-4	16	TRBJ2-5
CASSRGWGADTQYF	TGTGCCAGCAGCCGAGGATGGGGTGCAGATACGCAGTATTTT	NA	once	TRBV7-8	14	TRBJ2-3
CASSPRGGYEQYF	TGTGCCAGCAGCCCTCGGGGAGGCTACGAGCAGTACTTC	NA	few	TRBV9	13	TRBJ2-7
CASSLWSGGKNEQFF	TGCGCCAGCAGCTTGTGGTCAGGGGGTAAAAATGAGCAGTTCTTC	TRBD1	NA	TRBV5-1	15	TRBJ2-1
CAIRTRQGVAFF	TGTGCCATCAGGACGAGACAGGGAGTCGCTTTCTTT	TRBD1	NA	TRBV10-3	12	TRBJ1-1
CASSLGLRAGELFF	TGTGCCAGCAGCTTAGGTCTACGGGCCGGGGAGCTGTTTTTT	NA	once	TRBV5-4	14	TRBJ2-2
CASSAGAEAFF	TGTGCCAGCAGCGCGGGGGCTGAAGCTTTCTTT	NA	NA	TRBV12-3/TRBV12-4	11	TRBJ1-1
CASSLAEAGQLFF	TGTGCCAGCAGCTTGGCCGAGGCAGGGCAGCTGTTTTTT	NA	NA	TRBV5-6	13	TRBJ2-2